This TCR beta chain originates from a study of graft-versus-host responses after intestinal transplantation. The overall study: Multivisceral, liver-intestinal, or isolated intestinal grafts went to recipients. Every recipient underwent anti-thymocyte globulin induction, then tacrolimus and steroids for three to four years.

In the case of this clone: The antigen is not known.

Study outcomes and limitations: Maximum circulating GvH clone levels tracked with early post-transplant HvG decreases.

The protocol was immunoSEQ multiplex PCR, while the TCRdb copy is restricted to in-frame clones and leaves out a portion. The table includes about 70,000 clones, 94% detected once. Trimming cost V 9 bases and J 4 bases, with 12 bases left between them. Germline CDR1 LNHDA, CDR2 SQIVND (reference sequence). This CDR3 contains 13 residues. This sequence joins TRBV19 and TRBJ1-4; possibly TRBD1 for D (5 bases). The TCR was taken from a human donor who received an intestinal transplant. Here the sequenced sample was unstimulated CD8+ T cells sorted from spleen or lymph node cells, taken before intestinal transplant. CDR3 nucleotides: TGTGCCAGACGGGGCGCTATTAATGAAAAACTGTTTTTT. Translating gives CARRGAINEKLFF.